This TCR beta chain comes out of a study of T cell responses to AZD1222 COVID-19 vaccine. Libraries were prepared by immunoSEQ multiplex PCR; TCRdb keeps only in-frame clonotypes and omits some of them. This table has about 170,000 clones, 90% appearing once. The germline V gene has CDR1 SGHRS and CDR2 YFSETQ. CDR3 length: 15 residues. V gave up 6 bases and J gave up 2 bases, with 16 bases separating them. This sample comprised peripheral blood, obtained on day 0 of AZD1222 vaccination. The receptor's source is an adult in good health. J is TRBJ2-3 and V is TRBV5-1, with TRBD2 as a possible D gene (5 bases). The CDR3 sequence: CASKGSPGFTDTQYF. CDR3 bases: TGCGCCAGCAAAGGGAGCCCTGGGTTCACAGATACGCAGTATTTT.